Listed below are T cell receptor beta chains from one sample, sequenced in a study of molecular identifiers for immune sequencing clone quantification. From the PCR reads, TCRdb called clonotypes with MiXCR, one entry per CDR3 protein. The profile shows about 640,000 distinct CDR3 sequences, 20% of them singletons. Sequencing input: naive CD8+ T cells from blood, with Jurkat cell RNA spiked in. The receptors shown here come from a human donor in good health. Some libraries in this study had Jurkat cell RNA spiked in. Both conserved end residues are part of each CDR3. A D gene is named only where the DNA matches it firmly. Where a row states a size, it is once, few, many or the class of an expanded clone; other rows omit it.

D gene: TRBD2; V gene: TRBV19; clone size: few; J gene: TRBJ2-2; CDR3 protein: CASSTGLAGGRYTGELFF; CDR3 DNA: TGTGCCAGTAGTACGGGACTAGCGGGGGGGCGGTACACCGGGGAGCTGTTTTTT
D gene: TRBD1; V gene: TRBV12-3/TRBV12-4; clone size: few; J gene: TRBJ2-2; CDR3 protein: CASSPEGRTGGTGELFF; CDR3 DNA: TGTGCCAGCAGTCCCGAGGGGAGGACAGGGGGGACCGGGGAGCTGTTTTTT
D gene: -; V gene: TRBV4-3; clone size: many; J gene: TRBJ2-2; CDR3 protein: CASSQDQGAGELFF; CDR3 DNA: TGCGCCAGCAGCCAAGATCAGGGAGCCGGGGAGCTGTTTTTT
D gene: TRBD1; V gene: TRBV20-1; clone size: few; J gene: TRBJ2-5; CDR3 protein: CSATTGLQETQYF; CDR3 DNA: TGCAGTGCTACGACAGGGCTACAAGAGACCCAGTACTTC
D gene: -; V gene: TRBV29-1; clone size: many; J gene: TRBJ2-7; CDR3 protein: CSVEWRAKGDYEQYF; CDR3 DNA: TGCAGCGTTGAATGGAGGGCAAAGGGGGACTACGAGCAGTACTTC
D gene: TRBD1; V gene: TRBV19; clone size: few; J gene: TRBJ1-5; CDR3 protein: CASSIARDRGFQPQHF; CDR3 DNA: TGTGCCAGTAGTATAGCTCGGGACAGGGGGTTTCAGCCCCAGCATTTT
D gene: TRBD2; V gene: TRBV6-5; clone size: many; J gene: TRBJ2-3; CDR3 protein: CASSSQLAGGPDTQYF; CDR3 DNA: TGTGCCAGCAGTTCCCAACTAGCGGGGGGTCCAGATACGCAGTATTTT
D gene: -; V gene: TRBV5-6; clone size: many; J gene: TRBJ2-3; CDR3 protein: CASSLALDTQYF; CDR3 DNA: TGTGCCAGCAGCTTAGCCCTAGATACGCAGTATTTT
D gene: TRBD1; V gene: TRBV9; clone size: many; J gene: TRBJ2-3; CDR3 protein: CASSVGTAPRTDTQYF; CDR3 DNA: TGTGCCAGCAGCGTCGGGACAGCACCGCGCACAGATACGCAGTATTTT
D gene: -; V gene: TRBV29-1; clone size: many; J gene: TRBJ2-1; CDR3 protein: CSVVYSPRDNYNEQFF; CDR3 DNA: TGCAGCGTTGTCTACTCCCCTAGGGACAACTACAATGAGCAGTTCTTC
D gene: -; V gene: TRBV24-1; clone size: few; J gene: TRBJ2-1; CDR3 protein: CATAAGQSSYNEQFF; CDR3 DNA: TGTGCCACCGCGGCGGGGCAAAGCTCCTACAATGAGCAGTTCTTC
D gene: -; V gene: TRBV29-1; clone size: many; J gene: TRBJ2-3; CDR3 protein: CSTTDGTQYF; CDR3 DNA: TGCAGCACAACCGATGGTACGCAGTATTTT
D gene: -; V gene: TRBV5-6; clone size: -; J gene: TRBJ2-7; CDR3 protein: CASSLGAGSPEQYF; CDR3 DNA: TGTGCCAGCAGCCTCGGGGCAGGGTCCCCCGAGCAGTACTTC
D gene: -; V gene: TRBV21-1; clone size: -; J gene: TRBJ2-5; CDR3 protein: CASSKARTEFYQETQYF; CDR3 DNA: TGTGCCAGCAGCAAAGCAAGGACAGAGTTCTACCAAGAGACCCAGTACTTC
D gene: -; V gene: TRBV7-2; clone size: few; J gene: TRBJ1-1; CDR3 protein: CASGLVPNTEAFF; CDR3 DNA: TGTGCCAGCGGCTTAGTACCGAACACTGAAGCTTTCTTT
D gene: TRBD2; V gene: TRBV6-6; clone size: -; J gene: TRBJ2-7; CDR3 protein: CASSYFPGTSDYEQYF; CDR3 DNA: TGTGCCAGCAGTTACTTCCCAGGGACTAGCGACTACGAGCAGTACTTC
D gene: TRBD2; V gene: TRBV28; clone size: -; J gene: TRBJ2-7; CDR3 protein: CASSYNSGGEGEQYF; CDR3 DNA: TGTGCCAGCAGTTACAACTCCGGGGGGGAGGGCGAGCAGTACTTC
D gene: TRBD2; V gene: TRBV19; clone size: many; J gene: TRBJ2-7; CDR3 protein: CASSTGAGTSYEQYF; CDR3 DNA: TGTGCCAGTAGCACCGGAGCGGGGACCTCCTACGAGCAGTACTTC
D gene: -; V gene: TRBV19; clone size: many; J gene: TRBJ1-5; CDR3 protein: CASSMGAQPQHF; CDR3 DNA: TGTGCCAGTAGTATGGGGGCTCAGCCCCAGCATTTT